Shown below are 17 T cell receptor beta chains from a single sample sequenced in a study of cytomegalovirus exposure and HLA in healthy donors. Amplification used 60 Vbeta primers and 13 Jbeta primers. Libraries were prepared by immunoSEQ multiplex PCR; TCRdb keeps only in-frame clonotypes and omits some of them. The sample records about 160,000 clones, roughly 84% being singletons. Input material: PBMCs. The receptors originated from a young man in good health and CMV-seropositive.

This chain connects TRBV5-5 to TRBJ1-6; D is perhaps TRBD1 (5 bases). The CDR3 contains 14 residues. Trimming took off 3 bases at V and 10 bases at J, with 14 bases between the two ends. Germline V gene sequence: CDR1 SGHKS, CDR2 YYEKEE (reference sequence). CDR3 residues: CASSSFVGGSPLHF. DNA for the CDR3: TGTGCCAGCAGCTCTTTTGTCGGGGGATCACCCCTCCACTTT.

This clone was counted a few times. V gene TRBV6-1 combines with J gene TRBJ2-5; a weak D match, TRBD2 (6 bases). Trimming shortened V by 8 bases and J by 4 bases, and 8 bases separated the two germline ends. The CDR3 totals 11 residues. Germline V CDR1 and CDR2: MNHNS, SASEGT. CDR3 nucleotides: TGTGCCAGCGGGCGGGGAGAGACCCAGTACTTC. This encodes CASGRGETQYF.

This clone was observed a few times. The chain has TRBV25-1 and TRBJ1-6, with a possible D match to TRBD1 (5 bases). The CDR3 sequence is 18 residues long. CDR1 is MGHDK and CDR2 is SYGVNS in the germline V gene. With 3 bases removed from V and 0 bases from J, the gap between germline ends came to 15 bases. The CDR3, as DNA: TGTGCCAGCAGTGACCCCCCCGGGGGGAGCTCCTATAATTCACCCCTCCACTTT. This translates into CASSDPPGGSSYNSPLHF.

The V and J genes are TRBV19 and TRBJ2-7, with a weak D call TRBD1 (5 bases). In germline, CDR1 is LNHDA, CDR2 SQIVND (reference sequence). The germline V and J ends were trimmed by 5 bases and 3 bases, with 14 bases remaining between them. This CDR3 spans 14 amino acids. DNA of the CDR3: TGTGCCAGTAGTGCCCAGGGCTTACTCTACGAGCAGTACTTC. It codes for CASSAQGLLYEQYF.

V and J are TRBV30 and TRBJ1-1; TRBD1 is a possible D gene (6 bases). Deletions cut 0 bases from V and 4 bases from J, with 15 bases between. Germline CDR1 reads GTSNPN; CDR2 reads SVGIG (reference sequence). This CDR3 contains 15 residues. The CDR3 is CAWSVVGGGTTEAFF. CDR3 sequence (DNA): TGTGCCTGGAGTGTTGTTGGGGGGGGCACCACTGAAGCTTTCTTT.

The V call is TRBV19, the J call TRBJ2-2; 8 nucleotides line up with TRBD1. Germline CDR1 is LNHDA and CDR2 is SQIVND (reference sequence). The CDR3 is made up of 15 amino acids. The J segment lost 4 bases and the V segment lost 5 bases, leaving 6 bases of the junction unmatched. CDR3 residues: CASSLGQAATGELFF. Here the CDR3 DNA reads TGTGCCAGTAGTTTGGGACAGGCGGCCACCGGGGAGCTGTTTTTT. Using reference TRBV19 and TRBJ2-2 for the parts outside the CDR3, the full variable domain is DGGITQSPKYLFRKEGQNVTLSCEQNLNHDAMYWYRQDPGQGLRLIYYSQIVNDFQKGDIAEGYSVSREKKESFPLTVTSAQKNPTAFYLCASSLGQAATGELFFGEGSRLTVL.

This rearrangement joins TRBV2 to TRBJ1-1; D possibly corresponds to TRBD1 (5 bases). The CDR3 covers 13 residues. In germline, CDR1 is SNHLY, CDR2 FYNNEI. Trimming left V 0 bases short and J 12 bases short, with 14 bases between. CDR3 nucleotide sequence: TGTGCCAGCAGTGAAGCGAACAGGCCGCCTCCTTTCTTT. Translating it yields CASSEANRPPPFF.

The chain employs TRBV5-8 and TRBJ2-2; 9 nucleotides line up with TRBD2. The length of the CDR3 is 16 residues. CDR1 SGHTS and CDR2 YDEGEE come from the germline V gene. J was trimmed by 0 bases and V by 4 bases; bases with no gene match: 4. CDR3 amino acids: CASSLREGSNTGELFF. The CDR3, as DNA: TGTGCCAGCAGCCTGCGGGAGGGATCGAACACCGGGGAGCTGTTTTTT.

This chain joins TRBV19 and TRBJ1-2; D gene uncertain. The V and J ends lost 7 bases and 0 bases respectively, with 9 bases between them. The CDR3 is made up of 13 amino acids. CDR1 LNHDA and CDR2 SQIVND come from the germline V gene (reference sequence). CDR3 amino acids: CASKEGANYGYTF. The CDR3 region has the DNA TGTGCCAGTAAAGAGGGTGCTAACTATGGCTACACCTTC.

The chain recombines TRBV2 with TRBJ2-7; 11 nucleotides agree with TRBD2. The V gene end was trimmed by 6 bases and the J gene end by 6 bases; junction bases not matched to a gene: 16. The CDR3 sequence is 17 residues long. Germline V CDR1 and CDR2: SNHLY, FYNNEI. The DNA of the CDR3 is TGTGCCAGCAGAGGGGCTAGCGGGGGGAGGAATGCTCCCGAGCAGTACTTC. Protein: CASRGASGGRNAPEQYF.

J is TRBJ1-2 and V is TRBV7-6; weak D call: TRBD1 (6 bases). Germline loops: CDR1 SGHVS, CDR2 FNYEAQ. V lost 1 base to trimming and J lost 7 bases, with 7 bases between them. The CDR3 covers 12 residues. CDR3 sequence: CASSLDRVGYTF. DNA of the CDR3: TGTGCCAGCAGCTTAGACAGGGTTGGCTACACCTTC.

The chain is built from TRBV13 and TRBJ2-7; 7 bases agree with TRBD2. Germline values: CDR1 PRHDT, CDR2 FYEKMQ (reference sequence). Trimming took 5 bases from V and 4 from J; bases not matched to a gene: 2. The CDR3 contains 12 residues. This CDR3 is CASSPGGYEQYF. Written as DNA, the CDR3 is TGTGCCAGCAGCCCCGGGGGGTACGAGCAGTACTTC.

The rearrangement links TRBV6-6 to TRBJ1-1, with D unresolved. This CDR3 region has 13 residues. Germline lookup yields CDR1 MNHNY and CDR2 SVGAGI (reference sequence). V was shortened by 5 bases and J by 0 bases, with 7 bases between the two germline ends. The CDR3 DNA is TGTGCCAGCAGTAGCGGGGTGAACACTGAAGCTTTCTTT. Translating gives CASSSGVNTEAFF.

This clone turned up a few times. At the DNA level, this CDR3 is encoded by other sequences in the same sample as well. The chain has TRBV5-1 and TRBJ2-1, with 8 nucleotides matching TRBD2. Germline-derived CDR1 and CDR2 are SGHRS and YFSETQ. J lost 4 bases, V lost 0 bases, and 3 bases had no gene match. The CDR3 consists of 15 residues. The CDR3 nucleotides are TGCGCCAGCAGCTTGGACGGGGGGGCGTACAATGAGCAGTTCTTC. Translating gives CASSLDGGAYNEQFF.

The CDR3 region has the DNA TGTGCCAGCAGCTTAGCGACTAGCGGGGTTTCCTACGAGCAGTACTTC. Its protein product is CASSLATSGVSYEQYF. The chain has TRBV11-2 and TRBJ2-7; 11 bases agree with TRBD2. This CDR3 comprises 16 residues. Unmatched junction bases numbered 3, after V lost 1 base and J lost 1 base. Germline CDR1 SGHAT, CDR2 FQNNGV. Full variable domain (outside the CDR3, taken from reference TRBV11-2 and TRBJ2-7): EAGVAQSPRYKIIEKRQSVAFWCNPISGHATLYWYQQILGQGPKLLIQFQNNGVVDDSQLPKDRFSAERLKGVDSTLKIQPAKLEDSAVYLCASSLATSGVSYEQYFGPGTRLTVT.

This chain links TRBV7-8 with TRBJ1-2; D not certain. V lost 6 bases and J lost 2, with 16 bases in between. Germline values: CDR1 SGHVS, CDR2 FQNEAQ. This CDR3 has 15 amino acids. The CDR3 region is CASSPEAGSNYGYTF. The CDR3 nucleotides are TGTGCCAGCAGTCCCGAGGCGGGGAGCAACTATGGCTACACCTTC.

CDR3 loop: CASTGTGEETQYF. CDR3 DNA sequence: TGTGCCAGCACCGGGACAGGGGAAGAGACCCAGTACTTC. This rearrangement joins TRBV2 to TRBJ2-5, with 10 positions matching TRBD1. The germline CDR1 and CDR2 sequences are SNHLY and FYNNEI. V lost 7 bases to trimming and J lost 3 bases; unmatched junction nucleotides: 2. The CDR3 covers 13 residues.